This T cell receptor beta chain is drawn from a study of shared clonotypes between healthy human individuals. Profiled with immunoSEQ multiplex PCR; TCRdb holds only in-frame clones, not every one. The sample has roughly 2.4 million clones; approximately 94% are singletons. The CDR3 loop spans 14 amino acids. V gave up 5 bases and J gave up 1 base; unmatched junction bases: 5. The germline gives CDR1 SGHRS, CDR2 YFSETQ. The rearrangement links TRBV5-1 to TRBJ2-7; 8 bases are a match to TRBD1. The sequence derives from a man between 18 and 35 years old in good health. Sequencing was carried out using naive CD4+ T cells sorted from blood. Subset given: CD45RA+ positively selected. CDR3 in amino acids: CASRYRQGSYEQYF. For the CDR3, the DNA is TGCGCCAGCAGGTACCGACAGGGGTCCTACGAGCAGTACTTC. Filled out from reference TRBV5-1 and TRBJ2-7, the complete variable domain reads KAGVTQTPRYLIKTRGQQVTLSCSPISGHRSVSWYQQTPGQGLQFLFEYFSETQRNKGNFPGRFSGRQFSNSRSEMNVSTLELGDSALYLCASRYRQGSYEQYFGPGTRLTVT.